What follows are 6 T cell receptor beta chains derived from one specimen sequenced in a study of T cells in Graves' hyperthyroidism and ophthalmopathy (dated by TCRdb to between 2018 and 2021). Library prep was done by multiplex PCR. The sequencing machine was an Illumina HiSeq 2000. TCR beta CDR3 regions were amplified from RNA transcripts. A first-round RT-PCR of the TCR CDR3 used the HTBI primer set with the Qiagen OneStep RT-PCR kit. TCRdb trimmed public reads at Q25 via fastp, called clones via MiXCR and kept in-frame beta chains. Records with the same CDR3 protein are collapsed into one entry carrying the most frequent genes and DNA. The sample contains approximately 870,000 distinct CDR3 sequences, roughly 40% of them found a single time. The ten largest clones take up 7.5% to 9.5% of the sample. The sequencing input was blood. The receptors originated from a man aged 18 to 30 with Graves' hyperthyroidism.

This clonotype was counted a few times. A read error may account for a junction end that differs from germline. CDR3 protein: CASSYARNSNQPQHF. As DNA, the CDR3 is TGTGCCAGCAGTTACGCCAGGAATAGCAATCAGCCCCAGCATTTT. The V gene is TRBV10-3, the J gene TRBJ1-5; the D is unclear. CDR1 ENHRY and CDR2 SYGVKD come from the germline V gene. The CDR3 sequence is 15 residues long.

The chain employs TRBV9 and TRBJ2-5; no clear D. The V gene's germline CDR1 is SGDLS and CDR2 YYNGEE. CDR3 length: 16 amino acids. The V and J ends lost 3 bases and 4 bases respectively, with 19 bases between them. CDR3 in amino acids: CASSDPGQAERETQYF. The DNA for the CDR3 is TGTGCCAGCAGCGACCCGGGTCAGGCGGAGAGAGAGACCCAGTACTTC.

The CDR3 region has the DNA TGTGCCAGTAGTATAGTTCCGGGAGGACCATCCGGGGAGCTGTTTTTT. Translated, it gives CASSIVPGGPSGELFF. The chain uses TRBV9 and TRBJ2-2; 7 bases agree with TRBD2. Germline V gene sequence: CDR1 SGDLS, CDR2 YYNGEE. The CDR3 spans 16 residues. Germline trimming cut 8 bases from V and 6 bases from J; bases unmatched to any gene: 16.

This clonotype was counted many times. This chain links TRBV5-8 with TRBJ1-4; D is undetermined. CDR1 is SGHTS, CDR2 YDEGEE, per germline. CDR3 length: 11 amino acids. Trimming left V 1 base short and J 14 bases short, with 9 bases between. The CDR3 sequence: CASSLFRDLFF. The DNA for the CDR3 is TGTGCCAGCAGCTTGTTCCGGGATCTGTTTTTT.

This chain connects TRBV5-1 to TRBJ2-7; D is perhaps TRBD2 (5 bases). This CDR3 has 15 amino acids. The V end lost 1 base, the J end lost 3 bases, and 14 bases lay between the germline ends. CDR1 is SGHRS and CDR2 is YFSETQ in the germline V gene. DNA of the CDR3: TGCGCCAGCAGCTTGTCCGGGGAAGCGATCTACGAGCAGTACTTC. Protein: CASSLSGEAIYEQYF.

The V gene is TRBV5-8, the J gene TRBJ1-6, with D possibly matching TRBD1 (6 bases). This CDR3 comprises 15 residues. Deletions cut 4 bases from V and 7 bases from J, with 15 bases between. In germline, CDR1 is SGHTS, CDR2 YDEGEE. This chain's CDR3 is CASSARTDNNSPLHF. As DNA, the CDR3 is TGTGCCAGCAGCGCCCGGACAGATAACAATTCACCCCTCCACTTT.